The following is a T cell receptor beta chain sequence with its context. Reverse transcription of extracted RNA yielded cDNA, which provided the sequencing template. The table came from immunoSEQ multiplex PCR; TCRdb's copy has only in-frame clones and leaves some out. The sample has fewer than 250,000 clones, about 60% seen once. This specimen belongs to a study of CD8+ T cells in alopecia areata. Germline CDR1 reads DFQATT; CDR2 reads SNEGSKA (reference sequence). This CDR3 has 11 residues. Specimen: CD4+ T cells sorted from blood, collected at week 0. The chain couples TRBV20-1 to TRBJ2-7, with 8 bases lining up with TRBD1. This TCR was recovered from a human donor with alopecia areata. CDR3 bases: TGCAGCGCGGACAGGGCTCACGAGCAGTACTTC. Translation: CSADRAHEQYF.